This T cell receptor (beta chain) was sequenced for a study of read filtering for tumor transcriptome and immune sequencing. About this clonotype: An end of the junction does not agree with germline; a read error may underlie this.

The germline V gene encodes CDR1 DFQATT and CDR2 SNEGSKA (reference sequence). The CDR3 has 14 residues. This library used around 400 ng RNA and molecular barcoded adaptors spanning alpha/delta and beta/gamma chains. TCRdb fed the reads into MiXCR, producing one record per CDR3 protein. The profile shows fewer than 7,000 distinct CDR3 sequences, 21% of them singletons. Sequenced input: a population of CD138-negative cells sorted from bone marrow. The genes are TRBV20-1 and TRBJ2-7; no firm D call. This TCR was recovered from a donor at least 40 years old with multiple myeloma. The chain's CDR3 is CSAKFGPTGHEQHF. The CDR3 DNA reads TGCAGTGCTAAATTTGGACCGACTGGCCACGAGCAGCACTTC.